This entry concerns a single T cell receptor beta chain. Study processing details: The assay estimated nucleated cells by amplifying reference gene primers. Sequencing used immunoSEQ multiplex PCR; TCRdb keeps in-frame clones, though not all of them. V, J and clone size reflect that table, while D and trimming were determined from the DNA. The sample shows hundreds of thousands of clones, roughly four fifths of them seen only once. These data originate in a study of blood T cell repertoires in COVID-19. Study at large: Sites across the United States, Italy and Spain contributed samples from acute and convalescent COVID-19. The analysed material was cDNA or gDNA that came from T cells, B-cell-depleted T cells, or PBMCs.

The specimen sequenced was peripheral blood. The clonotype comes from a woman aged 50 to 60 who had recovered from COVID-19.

CDR3 sequence (DNA): TGTGCCAGCAGCTTAGATCTCGGGGAGCTGTTTTTT. It is translated as CASSLDLGELFF. This chain uses TRBV7-6 with TRBJ2-2; no clear D gene. Germline assignment: CDR1 SGHVS and CDR2 FNYEAQ. The CDR3 totals 12 residues. V shed 1 base and J shed 7 bases, with 4 bases lying between them.